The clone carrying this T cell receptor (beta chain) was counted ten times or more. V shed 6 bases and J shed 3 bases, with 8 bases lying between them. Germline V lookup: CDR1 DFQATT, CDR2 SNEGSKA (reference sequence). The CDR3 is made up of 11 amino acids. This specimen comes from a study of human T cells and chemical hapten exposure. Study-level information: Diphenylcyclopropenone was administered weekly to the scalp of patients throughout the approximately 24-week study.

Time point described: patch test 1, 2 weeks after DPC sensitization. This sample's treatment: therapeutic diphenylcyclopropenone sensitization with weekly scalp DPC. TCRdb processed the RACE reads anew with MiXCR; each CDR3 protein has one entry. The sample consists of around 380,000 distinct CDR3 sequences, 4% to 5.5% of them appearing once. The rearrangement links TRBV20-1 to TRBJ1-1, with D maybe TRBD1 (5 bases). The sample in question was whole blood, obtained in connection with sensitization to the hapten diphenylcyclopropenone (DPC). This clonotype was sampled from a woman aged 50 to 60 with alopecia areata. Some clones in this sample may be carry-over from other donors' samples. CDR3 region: CSAREDTEAFF. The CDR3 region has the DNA TGCAGTGCCAGGGAGGACACTGAAGCTTTCTTT.